Included here is one TCR beta chain sequence, with context. Its cognate antigen is unknown. Once sorted, CD4+ cells from four or five patients yielded CD25+CD127- cells. Alopecia areata patients had lesional scalp punch biopsies and peripheral blood taken from them. The authors extracted RNA and reverse transcribed it into cDNA as the sequencing template. TCRdb keeps only in-frame clones here, not all; method: immunoSEQ multiplex PCR. The data contain 30,000 to 40,000 clones, nearly 55% of them singletons. This sample was taken from a study of CD8+ T cells in alopecia areata. Study-level findings and limits: Sequencing of scalp samples also captures resident alphabeta T cells of normal skin. Between patients, shared TCR sequences were less clear than in mice. This was possibly due in part to HLA diversity in the patient population.

This CDR3 region has 17 residues. The germline gives CDR1 SGHRS, CDR2 YFSETQ. Deletions cut 4 bases from V and 1 base from J, with 20 bases between. This clonotype was obtained from a human donor with alopecia areata. The sequenced sample was CD4+ Tregs sorted from blood. The chain links TRBV5-1 to TRBJ1-1; a weak D match, TRBD1 (6 bases). CDR3 DNA sequence: TGCGCCAGCAGCAGAGCAGGGGTCTGGGAGAAGAACACTGAAGCTTTCTTT. Protein: CASSRAGVWEKNTEAFF.